Below, 18 T cell receptor beta chains from the same sample are listed, as sequenced in a study of blood T cell repertoires in COVID-19 (dated by TCRdb to the early 2020s). The library was built by means of the immunoSEQ multiplex PCR assay. The immuneACCESS repertoire file appears here via TCRdb, limited to in-frame rearrangements. These files lack a portion of the clones; in checked studies, under half of the deficit traces to unresolved V genes, and the cause of the others is not known. A total of 55,000 to 75,000 clones appear in this sample, about 80% of them only once. The ten largest clones take up about 8.8% of the sample. Source material: peripheral blood. The receptors were gathered from a man older than 75 with COVID-19, enrolled during active disease.

The chain employs TRBV11-3 and TRBJ2-2; 8 nucleotides agree with TRBD2. Germline V gene lookup returns CDR1 SGHNT and CDR2 YENEEA. Trimming at V came to 2 bases and at J to 8 bases, leaving 1 base not matched to a gene. The CDR3 is 13 residues long. The CDR3 reads CASSLIAGGELFF. The CDR3 region has the DNA TGTGCCAGCAGCTTAATAGCGGGGGGGGAGCTGTTTTTT.

This clone appeared a single time. The chain combines TRBV19 with TRBJ1-2; no firm D call. Germline CDR1 LNHDA, CDR2 SQIVND (reference sequence). Trimming pared 2 bases from V and 4 bases from J, leaving 8 bases between. This CDR3 has 13 amino acids. In nucleotides, the CDR3 is TGTGCCAGTAGTATATCCCTAGGCTATGGCTACACCTTC. Translating gives CASSISLGYGYTF.

The chain has TRBV12-3 or TRBV12-4 and TRBJ1-2; D not resolved. CDR3 length: 13 residues. Trimming left V 2 bases short and J 4 bases short, with 8 bases between. The DNA of the CDR3 is TGTGCCAGCAGTTTACGGGAGGCCTATGGCTACACCTTC. Its translation is CASSLREAYGYTF.

The chain has TRBV29-1 and TRBJ2-2; D may be TRBD2 (6 bases). V shed 5 bases and J shed 6 bases, with 16 bases lying between them. Germline CDR1 is SQVTM and CDR2 is ANQGSEA. The CDR3 has 14 amino acids. CDR3 bases: TGCAGCGTTCGGCGGGATGAGGATGCCGGGGAGCTGTTTTTT. Protein: CSVRRDEDAGELFF.

The chain combines TRBV5-1 with TRBJ1-3; tentatively, D is TRBD1 (6 bases). The CDR3 extends over 16 amino acids. CDR1 is SGHRS and CDR2 is YFSETQ in the germline V gene. Trimming left V 4 bases short and J 0 bases short, with 14 bases between. CDR3 DNA: TGCGCCAGCAGCCCCGAGACAGGACGCTCTGGAAACACCATATATTTT. It codes for CASSPETGRSGNTIYF.

V usage is TRBV5-1 and J usage is TRBJ1-1; D gene ambiguous. The germline V and J ends were trimmed by 6 bases and 7 bases, with 22 bases remaining between them. This CDR3 region has 15 residues. Germline V gene data show CDR1 as SGHRS and CDR2 as YFSETQ. The chain's CDR3 is CASTLMFRGEGEAFF. DNA of the CDR3: TGCGCCAGCACCCTTATGTTCCGGGGAGAAGGTGAAGCTTTCTTT.

The chain has TRBV5-1 and TRBJ1-4, with D perhaps matching TRBD1 (5 bases). The germline V gene encodes CDR1 SGHRS and CDR2 YFSETQ. Trimming took 0 bases from V and 4 from J, leaving 10 bases between them. CDR3 size: 15 residues. For the CDR3, the DNA is TGCGCCAGCAGCTTGGGGGTAGGGGATAATGAAAAACTGTTTTTT. Translating it yields CASSLGVGDNEKLFF. The variable domain in full, with the rest retrieved from reference TRBV5-1 and TRBJ1-4, is KAGVTQTPRYLIKTRGQQVTLSCSPISGHRSVSWYQQTPGQGLQFLFEYFSETQRNKGNFPGRFSGRQFSNSRSEMNVSTLELGDSALYLCASSLGVGDNEKLFFGSGTQLSVL.

This clone has only one observation. This sequence joins TRBV11-2 and TRBJ1-1; unclear D gene. The CDR3 sequence is 13 residues long. V was trimmed by 1 base and J by 5 bases, leaving 8 bases between them. CDR1 SGHAT and CDR2 FQNNGV come from the germline V gene. The DNA for the CDR3 is TGTGCCAGCAGCTTAGCGGGAACTACTGAAGCTTTCTTT. It yields the protein CASSLAGTTEAFF. Filled out from reference TRBV11-2 and TRBJ1-1, the complete variable domain reads EAGVAQSPRYKIIEKRQSVAFWCNPISGHATLYWYQQILGQGPKLLIQFQNNGVVDDSQLPKDRFSAERLKGVDSTLKIQPAKLEDSAVYLCASSLAGTTEAFFGQGTRLTVV.

This sequence joins TRBV7-2 and TRBJ2-5; 7 nucleotides match TRBD2. Losses at the gene ends were 5 bases for V and 4 bases for J; bases not matched to a gene: 16. Germline lookup yields CDR1 SGHTA and CDR2 FQGNSA. This CDR3 region has 17 residues. CDR3 amino acids: CASSVEIGLGARETQYF. The CDR3 nucleotides read TGTGCCAGCAGCGTAGAGATAGGACTAGGGGCACGAGAGACCCAGTACTTC.

V is TRBV29-1 and J is TRBJ2-5, with D possibly TRBD1 on 6 matching bases. In germline, CDR1 is SQVTM, CDR2 ANQGSEA. The CDR3 covers 13 residues. V was shortened by 8 bases and J by 2 bases, with 15 bases between the two germline ends. The CDR3 DNA reads TGCAGCCTCGACGAGACAGGTCAAGAGACCCAGTACTTC. It yields the protein CSLDETGQETQYF.

The chain combines TRBV7-3 with TRBJ1-1; a weak D match, TRBD1 (5 bases). With 0 bases removed from V and 2 bases from J, the gap between germline ends came to 16 bases. From germline, CDR1 is SGHTA and CDR2 FQGTGA. The CDR3 extends over 17 amino acids. The CDR3 loop is CASSLTTWSGGNTEAFF. CDR3 DNA: TGTGCCAGCAGCTTAACGACGTGGTCCGGGGGTAACACTGAAGCTTTCTTT.

The chain employs TRBV11-2 and TRBJ1-1; tentative D call: TRBD1 (5 bases). Germline V gene data show CDR1 as SGHAT and CDR2 as FQNNGV. With 5 bases removed from V and 6 bases from J, the gap between germline ends came to 16 bases. The CDR3 has 14 residues. CDR3 bases: TGTGCCAGCAGCCGCCCGCCAGGGTCCCCTGAAGCTTTCTTT. This codes for CASSRPPGSPEAFF.

This clone was recorded once. This rearrangement joins TRBV6-2 or TRBV6-3 to TRBJ1-2, with TRBD1 matching over 7 bases. CDR3 length: 16 residues. Germline lookup yields CDR1 MNHEY and CDR2 SVGEGT. V lost 5 bases to trimming and J lost 0 bases; unmatched junction nucleotides: 9. The CDR3 nucleotides read TGTGCCAGCAGTGGTTTCGGACAGGTAGCTAACTATGGCTACACCTTC. Translating gives CASSGFGQVANYGYTF.

This clone has a single count. This chain uses TRBV6-6 with TRBJ2-1; D may be TRBD2 (7 bases). V was clipped by 6 bases and J by 4 bases, with 19 bases between them. CDR1 and CDR2 (germline): MNHNY, SVGAGI (reference sequence). The CDR3 is 16 amino acids. CDR3 DNA: TGTGCCAGCAGCTCCCTACGGGGGGCCCTTTACAATGAGCAGTTCTTC. Protein sequence: CASSSLRGALYNEQFF.

The V gene is TRBV12-3 or TRBV12-4, the J gene TRBJ2-1; 8 bases map to TRBD2. Trimming cost V 6 bases and J 7 bases; bases outside gene matches: 5. This CDR3 comprises 13 residues. CDR3 nucleotides: TGTGCCAGCAGATGGACTAGCCGGAATGAGCAGTTCTTC. The encoded protein is CASRWTSRNEQFF.

The chain carries TRBV5-4 and TRBJ1-1; D is unresolved. Deletions cut 4 bases from V and 2 bases from J, with 12 bases between. The germline gives CDR1 SGHNT, CDR2 YYREEE (reference sequence). The CDR3 is made up of 14 amino acids. For the CDR3, the DNA is TGTGCCAGCAGCCCAGACCCGGGAAACACTGAAGCTTTCTTT. Its translation: CASSPDPGNTEAFF.

This chain joins TRBV6-1 and TRBJ2-1, with D perhaps TRBD1 (5 bases). Germline V gene sequence: CDR1 MNHNS, CDR2 SASEGT. The ends were cut back, 3 bases at V and 0 bases at J, with 9 bases in the middle. CDR3 size: 15 residues. CDR3 residues: CASSDRDASYNEQFF. The CDR3 DNA is TGTGCCAGCAGTGACAGGGATGCCTCCTACAATGAGCAGTTCTTC.

The chain is built from TRBV4-1 and TRBJ2-3; D may be TRBD2 (7 bases). The V gene lost 4 bases and the J gene lost 2 bases, with 16 bases spanning the gap. Looked up from germline, CDR1 is MGHRA and CDR2 is YSYEKL. CDR3 length equals 16 residues. Written as DNA, the CDR3 is TGCGCCAGCAGCCTCCTCTATGGGGGGGCCACAGATACGCAGTATTTT. Protein: CASSLLYGGATDTQYF.